Listed here is a single T cell receptor beta chain. Original data processing: Estimation of nucleated cell counts relied on the amplification of reference gene primers. The assay was immunoSEQ multiplex PCR, and TCRdb's table has in-frame clones only and misses some. The V and J calls and clone size were taken over from that table, and D and trimming were inferred from the DNA. The table lists roughly 220,000 clones, roughly 89% of them singletons. This sample stems from a study of blood T cell repertoires in COVID-19. The overall study: T cells, B-cell-depleted T cells, or PBMCs supplied cDNA or gDNA.

Sequencing input: peripheral blood. This clonotype originated in a man between 25 and 39 years old who had recovered from COVID-19.

The CDR3 nucleotides read TGTGCCATCAGTCCCGGCAGGTCTGAAGCTTTCTTT. Translated, it gives CAISPGRSEAFF. The rearrangement links TRBV10-3 to TRBJ1-1; D unclear. V was shortened by 5 bases and J by 6 bases, with 10 bases between the two germline ends. Germline CDR1 ENHRY, CDR2 SYGVKD. There are 12 residues in the CDR3.